This T cell receptor (beta chain) was recovered during a study of blood T cells in healthy people across ages. Study-wide results and limits: Expanded clonotype changes were possibly confounded by unknown donor CMV status.

V was clipped by 5 bases and J by 3 bases; unmatched bases: 3. The germline V gene encodes CDR1 SEHNR and CDR2 FQNEAQ (reference sequence). CDR3 length: 13 amino acids. This clonotype has only a few counts. Its antigen is still unknown. A second PCR, run for about 6 to 11 cycles, used a sample-barcoded 5' primer plus a J-beta primer mix. Via MiXCR, TCRdb re-called the 5' RACE reads, giving one row per CDR3 protein. The data contain 890,000 or so distinct CDR3 sequences, about 59% of them seen just once; the ten biggest clones take up about 30%. Sequenced input: blood. This receptor was identified in a man in his thirties or forties in good health. J is TRBJ1-2 and V is TRBV7-9; the match to TRBD1 covers 7 bases. The CDR3 bases are TGTGCCAGCAGCGTCAGGGGGGACTATGGCTACACCTTC. The encoded protein is CASSVRGDYGYTF. Full variable domain (missing parts from reference TRBV7-9 and TRBJ1-2): DTGVSQNPRHKITKRGQNVTFRCDPISEHNRLYWYRQTLGQGPEFLTYFQNEAQLEKSRLLSDRFSAERPKGSFSTLEIQRTEQGDSAMYLCASSVRGDYGYTFGSGTRLTVV.